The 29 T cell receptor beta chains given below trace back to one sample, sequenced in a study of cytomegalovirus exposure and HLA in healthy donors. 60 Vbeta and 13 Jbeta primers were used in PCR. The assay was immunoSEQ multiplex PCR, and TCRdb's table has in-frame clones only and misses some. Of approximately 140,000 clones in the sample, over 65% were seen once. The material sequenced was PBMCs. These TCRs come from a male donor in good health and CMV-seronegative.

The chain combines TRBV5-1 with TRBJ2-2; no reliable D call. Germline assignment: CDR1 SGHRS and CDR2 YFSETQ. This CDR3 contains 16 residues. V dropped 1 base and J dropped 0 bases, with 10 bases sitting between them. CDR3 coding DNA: TGCGCCAGCAGCTTGTCTAAGCGTTCGAACACCGGGGAGCTGTTTTTT. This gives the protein CASSLSKRSNTGELFF.

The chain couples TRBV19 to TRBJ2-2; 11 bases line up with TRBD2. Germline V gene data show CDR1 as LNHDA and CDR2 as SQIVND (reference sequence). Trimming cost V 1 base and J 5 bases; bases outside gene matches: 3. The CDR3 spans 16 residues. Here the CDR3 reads CASSIALAGATGELFF. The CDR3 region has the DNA TGTGCCAGTAGTATAGCACTAGCGGGGGCGACCGGGGAGCTGTTTTTT.

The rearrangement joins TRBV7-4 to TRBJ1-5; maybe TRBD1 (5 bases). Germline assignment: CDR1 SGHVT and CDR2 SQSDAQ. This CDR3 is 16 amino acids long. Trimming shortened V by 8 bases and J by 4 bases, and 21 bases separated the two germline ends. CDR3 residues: CASGREFCRENQPQHF. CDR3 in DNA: TGTGCCAGCGGGAGGGAGTTTTGCAGGGAAAATCAGCCCCAGCATTTT.

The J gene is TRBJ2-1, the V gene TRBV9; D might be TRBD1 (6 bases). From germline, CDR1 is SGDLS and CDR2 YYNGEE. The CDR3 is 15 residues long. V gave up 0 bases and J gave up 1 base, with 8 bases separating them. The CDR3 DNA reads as TGTGCCAGCAGCGTAGCTGACAGGTCCTACAATGAGCAGTTCTTC. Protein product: CASSVADRSYNEQFF.

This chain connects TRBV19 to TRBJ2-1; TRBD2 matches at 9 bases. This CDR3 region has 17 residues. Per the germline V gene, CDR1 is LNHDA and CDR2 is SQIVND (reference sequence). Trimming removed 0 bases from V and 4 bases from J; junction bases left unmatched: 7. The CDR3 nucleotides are TGTGCCAGTAGTATAGATCTATCTAGCGGGACGTACAATGAGCAGTTCTTC. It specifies CASSIDLSSGTYNEQFF.

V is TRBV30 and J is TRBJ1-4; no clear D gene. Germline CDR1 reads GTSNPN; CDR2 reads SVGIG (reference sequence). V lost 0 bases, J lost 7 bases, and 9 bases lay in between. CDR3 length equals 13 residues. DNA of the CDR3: TGTGCCTGGAGTGTACGGTCTAGTGAAAAACTGTTTTTT. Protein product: CAWSVRSSEKLFF.

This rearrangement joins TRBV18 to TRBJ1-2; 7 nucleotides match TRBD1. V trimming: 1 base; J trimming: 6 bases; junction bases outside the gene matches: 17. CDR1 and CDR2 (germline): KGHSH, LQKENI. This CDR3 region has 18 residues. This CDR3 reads CASSPLETGFVRVNGYTF. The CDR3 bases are TGTGCCAGCTCACCACTCGAGACAGGGTTCGTTAGAGTGAATGGCTACACCTTC.

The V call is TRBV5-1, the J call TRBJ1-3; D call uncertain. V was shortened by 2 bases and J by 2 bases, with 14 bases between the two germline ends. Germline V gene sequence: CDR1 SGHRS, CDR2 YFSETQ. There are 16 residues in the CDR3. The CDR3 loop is CASSLVGESAGNTIYF. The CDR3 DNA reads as TGCGCCAGCAGCTTAGTGGGAGAAAGTGCTGGAAACACCATATATTTT.

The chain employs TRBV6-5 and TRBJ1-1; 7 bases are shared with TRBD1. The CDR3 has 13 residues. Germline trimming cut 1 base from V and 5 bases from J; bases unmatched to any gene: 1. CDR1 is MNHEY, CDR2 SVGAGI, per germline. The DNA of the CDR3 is TGTGCCAGCAGTTACTTGACAGGGACTGAAGCTTTCTTT. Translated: CASSYLTGTEAFF.

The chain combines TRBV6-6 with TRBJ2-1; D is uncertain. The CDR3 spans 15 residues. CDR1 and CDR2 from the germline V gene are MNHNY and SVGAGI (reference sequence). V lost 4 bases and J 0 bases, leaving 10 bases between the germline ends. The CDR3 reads CASSSDFSSYNEQFF. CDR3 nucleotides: TGTGCCAGCAGTTCCGACTTCAGCTCCTACAATGAGCAGTTCTTC.

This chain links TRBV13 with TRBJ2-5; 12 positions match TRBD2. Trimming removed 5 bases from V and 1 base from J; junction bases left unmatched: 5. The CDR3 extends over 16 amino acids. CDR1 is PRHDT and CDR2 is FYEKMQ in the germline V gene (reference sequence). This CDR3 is CASSPRLAGAQETQYF. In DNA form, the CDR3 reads TGTGCCAGCAGCCCCCGACTAGCGGGAGCCCAAGAGACCCAGTACTTC.

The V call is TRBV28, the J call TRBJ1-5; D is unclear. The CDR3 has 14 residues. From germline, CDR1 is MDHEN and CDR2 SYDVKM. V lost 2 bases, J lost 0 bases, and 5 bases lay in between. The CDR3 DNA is TGTGCCAGCAGTTTACCGGTTAGCAATCAGCCCCAGCATTTT. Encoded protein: CASSLPVSNQPQHF.

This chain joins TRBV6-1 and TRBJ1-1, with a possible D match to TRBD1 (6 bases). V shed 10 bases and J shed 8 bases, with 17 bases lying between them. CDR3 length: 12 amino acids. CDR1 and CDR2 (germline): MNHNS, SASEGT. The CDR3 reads CATEGPGTEAFF. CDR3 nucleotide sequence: TGTGCCACCGAGGGGCCCGGGACAGAAGCTTTCTTT.

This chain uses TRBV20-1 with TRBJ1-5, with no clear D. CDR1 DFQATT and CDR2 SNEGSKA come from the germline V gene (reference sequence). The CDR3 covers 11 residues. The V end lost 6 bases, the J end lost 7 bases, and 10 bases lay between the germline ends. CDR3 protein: CSAGGEQPQHF. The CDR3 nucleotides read TGCAGTGCAGGCGGGGAGCAGCCCCAGCATTTT.

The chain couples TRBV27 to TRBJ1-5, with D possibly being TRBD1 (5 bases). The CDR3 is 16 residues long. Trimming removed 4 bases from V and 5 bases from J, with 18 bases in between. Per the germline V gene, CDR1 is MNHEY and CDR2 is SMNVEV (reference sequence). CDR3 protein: CASSSSLGGTHQPQHF. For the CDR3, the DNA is TGTGCCAGCAGTTCTAGCCTCGGGGGGACCCATCAGCCCCAGCATTTT.

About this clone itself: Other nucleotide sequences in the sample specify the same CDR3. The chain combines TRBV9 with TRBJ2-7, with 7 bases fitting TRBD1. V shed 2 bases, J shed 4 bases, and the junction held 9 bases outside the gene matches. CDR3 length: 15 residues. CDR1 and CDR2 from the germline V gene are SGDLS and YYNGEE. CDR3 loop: CASSVGDSPTYEQYF. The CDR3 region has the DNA TGTGCCAGCAGCGTGGGGGACAGTCCGACTTACGAGCAGTACTTC. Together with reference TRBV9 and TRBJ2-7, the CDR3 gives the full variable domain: DSGVTQTPKHLITATGQRVTLRCSPRSGDLSVYWYQQSLDQGLQFLIQYYNGEERAKGNILERFSAQQFPDLHSELNLSSLELGDSALYFCASSVGDSPTYEQYFGPGTRLTVT.

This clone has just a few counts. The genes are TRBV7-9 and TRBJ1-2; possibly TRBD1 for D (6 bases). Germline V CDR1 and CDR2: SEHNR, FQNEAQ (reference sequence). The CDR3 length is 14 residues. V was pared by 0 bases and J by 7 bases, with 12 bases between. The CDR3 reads CASSLAGAHLGYTF. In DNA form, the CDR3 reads TGTGCCAGCAGCTTAGCGGGGGCGCATCTTGGCTACACCTTC.

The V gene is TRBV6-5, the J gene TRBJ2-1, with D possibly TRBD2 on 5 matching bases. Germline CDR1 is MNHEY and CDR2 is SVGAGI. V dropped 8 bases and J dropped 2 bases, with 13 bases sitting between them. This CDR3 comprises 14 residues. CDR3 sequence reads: CASSRLPTYNEQFF. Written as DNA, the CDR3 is TGTGCCAGCTCAAGACTACCCACCTACAATGAGCAGTTCTTC.

The DNA for the CDR3 is TGTGCCATCACCCCCGGGACTAGCGAGGATACGCAGTATTTT. Its protein is CAITPGTSEDTQYF. V usage is TRBV10-3 and J usage is TRBJ2-3; 10 nucleotides line up with TRBD2. V shed 7 bases and J 6 bases; nucleotides not matched to a gene: 7. This CDR3 contains 14 residues. Germline CDR1 and CDR2: ENHRY and SYGVKD.

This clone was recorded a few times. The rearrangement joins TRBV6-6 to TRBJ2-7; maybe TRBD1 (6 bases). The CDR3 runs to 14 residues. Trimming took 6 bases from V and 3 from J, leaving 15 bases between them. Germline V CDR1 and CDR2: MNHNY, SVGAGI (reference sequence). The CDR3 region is CASSEQGIRYEQYF. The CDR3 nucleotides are TGTGCCAGCAGCGAACAGGGTATCCGCTACGAGCAGTACTTC.

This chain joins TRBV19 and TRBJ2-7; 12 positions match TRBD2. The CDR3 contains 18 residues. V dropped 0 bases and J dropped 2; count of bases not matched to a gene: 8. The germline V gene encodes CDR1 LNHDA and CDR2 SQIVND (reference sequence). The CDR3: CASSIDMTSGSRTYEQYF. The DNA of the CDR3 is TGTGCCAGTAGTATAGATATGACTAGCGGGAGTCGAACCTACGAGCAGTACTTC.

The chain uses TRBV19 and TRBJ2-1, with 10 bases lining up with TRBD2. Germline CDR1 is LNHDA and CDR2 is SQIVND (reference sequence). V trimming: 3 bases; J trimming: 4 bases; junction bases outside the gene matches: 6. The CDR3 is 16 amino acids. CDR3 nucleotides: TGTGCCAGTAGTATTTTAGCGGGAGGCCCATACAATGAGCAGTTCTTC. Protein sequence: CASSILAGGPYNEQFF.

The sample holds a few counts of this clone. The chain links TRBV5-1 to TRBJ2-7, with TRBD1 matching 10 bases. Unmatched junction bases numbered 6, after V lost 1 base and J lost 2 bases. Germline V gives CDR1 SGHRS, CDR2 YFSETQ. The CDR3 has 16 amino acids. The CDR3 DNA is TGCGCCAGCAGCTTGTCATCCGGGACAGGGGCCTACGAGCAGTACTTC. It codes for CASSLSSGTGAYEQYF.

CDR3 amino acids: CAIRETGTNTEAFF. CDR3 in DNA: TGTGCCATCAGAGAGACAGGGACGAACACTGAAGCTTTCTTT. V is TRBV10-3 and J is TRBJ1-1; TRBD1 matches at 7 bases. The germline V gene has CDR1 ENHRY and CDR2 SYGVKD. The trim removed 6 bases at V and 1 base at J, leaving 5 bases unmatched. CDR3 length: 14 residues.

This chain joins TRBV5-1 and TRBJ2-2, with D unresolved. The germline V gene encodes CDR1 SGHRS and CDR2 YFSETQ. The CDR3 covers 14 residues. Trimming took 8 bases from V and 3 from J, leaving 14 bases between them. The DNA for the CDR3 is TGCGCCAGTATACCGGTCCCGGACACCGGGGAGCTGTTTTTT. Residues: CASIPVPDTGELFF.

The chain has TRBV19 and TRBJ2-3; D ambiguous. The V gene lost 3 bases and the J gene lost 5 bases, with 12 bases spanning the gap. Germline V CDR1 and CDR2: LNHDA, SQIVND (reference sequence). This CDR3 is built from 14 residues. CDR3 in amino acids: CASSMIFSGDTQYF. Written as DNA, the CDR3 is TGTGCCAGTAGTATGATTTTTTCCGGAGATACGCAGTATTTT.

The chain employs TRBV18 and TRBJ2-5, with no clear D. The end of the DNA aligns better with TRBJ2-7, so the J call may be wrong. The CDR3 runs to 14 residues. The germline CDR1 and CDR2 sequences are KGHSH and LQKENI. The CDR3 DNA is TGTGCCAGCTCACCACTCGCAGCGTCCTACGAGCAGTACTTC. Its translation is CASSPLAASYEQYF.

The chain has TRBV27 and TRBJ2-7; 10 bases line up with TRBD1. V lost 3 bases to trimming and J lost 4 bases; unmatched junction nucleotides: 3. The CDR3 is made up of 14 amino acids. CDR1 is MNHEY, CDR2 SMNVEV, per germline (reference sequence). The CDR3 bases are TGTGCCAGCAGTTTGACAGGGGGCCGGTACGAGCAGTACTTC. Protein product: CASSLTGGRYEQYF.

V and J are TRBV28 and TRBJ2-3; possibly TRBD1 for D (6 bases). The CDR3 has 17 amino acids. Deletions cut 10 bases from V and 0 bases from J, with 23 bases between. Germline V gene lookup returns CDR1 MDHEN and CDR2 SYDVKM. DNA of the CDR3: TGTGCCACCAGAACGACCCGGACAGCCTCTAGCACAGATACGCAGTATTTT. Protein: CATRTTRTASSTDTQYF.